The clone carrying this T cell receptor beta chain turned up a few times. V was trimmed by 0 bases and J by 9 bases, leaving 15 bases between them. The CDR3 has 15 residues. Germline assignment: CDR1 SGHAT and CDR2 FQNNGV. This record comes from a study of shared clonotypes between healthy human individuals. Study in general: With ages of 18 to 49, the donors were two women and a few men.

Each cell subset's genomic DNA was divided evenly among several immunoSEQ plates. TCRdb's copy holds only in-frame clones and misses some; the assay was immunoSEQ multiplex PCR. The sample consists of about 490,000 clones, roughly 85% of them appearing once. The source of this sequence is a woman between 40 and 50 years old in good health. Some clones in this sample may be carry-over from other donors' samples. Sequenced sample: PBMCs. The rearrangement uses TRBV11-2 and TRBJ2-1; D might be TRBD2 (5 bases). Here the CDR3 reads CASSLDRFGVTEQFF. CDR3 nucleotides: TGTGCCAGCAGCTTAGATCGGTTCGGGGTGACTGAGCAGTTCTTC.